The T cell receptor beta chain described here comes from a study of CD8+CD57+ T cells in acquired aplastic anemia. Concerning this clonotype: Its antigen is undetermined.

Germline loops: CDR1 KGHDR, CDR2 SFDVKD. The CDR3 consists of 11 residues. Trimming shortened V by 1 base and J by 7 bases, and 3 bases separated the two germline ends. Study-level findings and limits: Patients had about 31 CD8+ CDR3 sequences in common with controls (the shared set).

The TCR beta profiling, which covered VDJ combination and CDR3 sequence, was carried out using genomic DNA as the template. Via MiXCR, TCRdb re-called the reads, giving one row per CDR3 protein. Here the sample spans fewer than 85,000 distinct CDR3 sequences, approximately 70% being singletons. CD8+CD57+ cell expansion had been shown by flow cytometry in patients chosen for sequencing. The sample consisted of sorted CD4+, CD8+, or CD8+CD57+ T cells (not recorded which) from PBMCs. This sequence was found in a human donor with aplastic anemia. This rearrangement joins TRBV24-1 to TRBJ2-5; no reliable D call. The CDR3 region is CATSDFVTQYF. In DNA, the CDR3 is TGTGCCACCAGTGATTTTGTGACCCAGTACTTC.